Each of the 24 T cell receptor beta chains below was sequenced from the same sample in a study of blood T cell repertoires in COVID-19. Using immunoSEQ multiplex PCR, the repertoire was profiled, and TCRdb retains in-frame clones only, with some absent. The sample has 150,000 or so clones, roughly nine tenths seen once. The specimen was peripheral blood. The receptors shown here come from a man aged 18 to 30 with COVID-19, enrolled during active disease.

The CDR3 reads CASSLGAGFPYEQYF. The CDR3 DNA follows: TGTGCCAGCAGCTTGGGGGCGGGGTTCCCGTACGAGCAGTACTTC. The rearrangement joins TRBV5-6 to TRBJ2-7; D is possibly TRBD2 (6 bases). Trimming stripped 0 bases from V and 4 bases from J, with 14 bases between. The CDR3 has 15 residues. Looked up from germline, CDR1 is SGHDT and CDR2 is YYEEEE. Full variable domain (outside the CDR3, taken from reference TRBV5-6 and TRBJ2-7): DAGVTQSPTHLIKTRGQQVTLRCSPKSGHDTVSWYQQALGQGPQFIFQYYEEEERQRGNFPDRFSGHQFPNYSSELNVNALLLGDSALYLCASSLGAGFPYEQYFGPGTRLTVT.

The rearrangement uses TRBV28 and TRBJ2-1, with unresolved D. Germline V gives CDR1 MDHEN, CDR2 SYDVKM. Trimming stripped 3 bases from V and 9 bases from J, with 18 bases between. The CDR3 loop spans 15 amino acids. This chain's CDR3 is CASSFRQHINSEQFF. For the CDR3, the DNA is TGTGCCAGCAGTTTCCGGCAGCATATAAACAGTGAGCAGTTCTTC.

DNA of the CDR3: TGTGCCAGCAGCTTAGATCCAGGGTCCTACGAGCAGTACTTC. Translated, it gives CASSLDPGSYEQYF. The chain couples TRBV11-2 to TRBJ2-7; a weak D match, TRBD1 (5 bases). The CDR3 sequence is 14 residues long. Germline CDR1 and CDR2: SGHAT and FQNNGV. V was clipped by 0 bases and J by 1 base, with 7 bases between them.

CDR3 nucleotides: TGCGCCAGCAGCCAAGATAATAAAAGGGGTGAGACCCAGTACTTC. It codes for CASSQDNKRGETQYF. The rearrangement uses TRBV4-3 and TRBJ2-5; possibly TRBD1 for D (5 bases). CDR1 and CDR2 (germline): LGHNA, YSLEER. The CDR3 has 15 residues. Trimming removed 0 bases at V and 5 bases at J, with 13 bases between.

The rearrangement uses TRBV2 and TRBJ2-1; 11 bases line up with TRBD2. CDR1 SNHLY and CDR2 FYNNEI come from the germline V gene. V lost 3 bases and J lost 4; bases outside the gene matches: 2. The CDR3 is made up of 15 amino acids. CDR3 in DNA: TGTGCCAGCAGTGAGGGGACTAGCGGTTACAATGAGCAGTTCTTC. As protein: CASSEGTSGYNEQFF.

The CDR3 nucleotides are TGTGCCAGCAGCGTAGTGTCTCTAGCGGGCACCGGGGAGCTGTTTTTT. It translates to CASSVVSLAGTGELFF. The genes are TRBV9 and TRBJ2-2; 8 bases are a match to TRBD2. V lost 0 bases and J lost 4; bases outside the gene matches: 5. This CDR3 spans 16 amino acids. The V gene's germline CDR1 is SGDLS and CDR2 YYNGEE.

In DNA form, the CDR3 reads TGTGCCAGCAGTTCCAGAAGACGGGGGGACACAGATACGCAGTATTTT. This sequence encodes CASSSRRRGDTDTQYF. The V call is TRBV11-2, the J call TRBJ2-3, with 7 bases lining up with TRBD2. The length of the CDR3 is 16 residues. Germline loops: CDR1 SGHAT, CDR2 FQNNGV. Trimming took 6 bases from V and 2 from J; bases not matched to a gene: 11. Drawing the rest from reference TRBV11-2 and TRBJ2-3, the complete variable domain is EAGVAQSPRYKIIEKRQSVAFWCNPISGHATLYWYQQILGQGPKLLIQFQNNGVVDDSQLPKDRFSAERLKGVDSTLKIQPAKLEDSAVYLCASSSRRRGDTDTQYFGPGTRLTVL.

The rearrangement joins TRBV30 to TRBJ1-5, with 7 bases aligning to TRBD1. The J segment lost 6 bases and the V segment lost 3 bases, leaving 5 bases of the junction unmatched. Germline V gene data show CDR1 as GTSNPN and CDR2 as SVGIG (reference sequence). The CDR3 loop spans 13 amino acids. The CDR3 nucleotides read TGTGCCTGGAGCGTGACAGGGTCTCAGCCCCAGCATTTT. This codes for CAWSVTGSQPQHF.

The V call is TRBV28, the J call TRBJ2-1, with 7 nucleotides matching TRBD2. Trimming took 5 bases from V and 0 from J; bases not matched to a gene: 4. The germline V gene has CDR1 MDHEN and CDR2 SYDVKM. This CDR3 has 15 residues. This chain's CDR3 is CASSPRGDSYNEQFF. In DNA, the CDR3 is TGTGCCAGCAGTCCCCGGGGGGACTCCTACAATGAGCAGTTCTTC.

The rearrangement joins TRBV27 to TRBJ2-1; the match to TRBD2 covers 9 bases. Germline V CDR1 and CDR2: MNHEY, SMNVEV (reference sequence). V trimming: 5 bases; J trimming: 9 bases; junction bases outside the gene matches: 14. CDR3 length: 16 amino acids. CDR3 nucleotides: TGTGCCAGCAGTACGTTAGCGGGAGAAGTGCTCTCTGAGCAGTTCTTC. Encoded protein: CASSTLAGEVLSEQFF.

The CDR3 loop reads CASSRGQTSYEQYF. CDR3 bases: TGCGCCAGCAGCCGGGGACAGACCTCCTACGAGCAGTACTTC. The gene calls are TRBV5-1 and TRBJ2-7; 7 nucleotides match TRBD1. The J segment lost 0 bases and the V segment lost 4 bases, leaving 4 bases of the junction unmatched. There are 14 residues in the CDR3. Germline-derived CDR1 and CDR2 are SGHRS and YFSETQ. Using reference TRBV5-1 and TRBJ2-7 for the parts outside the CDR3, the full variable domain is KAGVTQTPRYLIKTRGQQVTLSCSPISGHRSVSWYQQTPGQGLQFLFEYFSETQRNKGNFPGRFSGRQFSNSRSEMNVSTLELGDSALYLCASSRGQTSYEQYFGPGTRLTVT.

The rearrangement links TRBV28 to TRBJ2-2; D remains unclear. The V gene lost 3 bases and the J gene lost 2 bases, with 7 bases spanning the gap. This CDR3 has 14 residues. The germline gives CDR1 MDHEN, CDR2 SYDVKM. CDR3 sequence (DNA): TGTGCCAGCAGTTTTCGCTATAACACCGGGGAGCTGTTTTTT. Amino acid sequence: CASSFRYNTGELFF.

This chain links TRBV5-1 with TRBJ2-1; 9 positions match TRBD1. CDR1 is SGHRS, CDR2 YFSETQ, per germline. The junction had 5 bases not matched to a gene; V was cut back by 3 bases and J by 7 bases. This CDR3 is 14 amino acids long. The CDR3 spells CASSWTGVGNEQFF. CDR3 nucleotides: TGCGCCAGCAGCTGGACAGGGGTGGGGAATGAGCAGTTCTTC.

The CDR3 region is CASSPPTGGNEQFF. CDR3 coding DNA: TGTGCCAGCTCACCACCGACAGGGGGGAATGAGCAGTTCTTC. This chain links TRBV18 with TRBJ2-1, with 9 bases matching TRBD1. V was pared by 0 bases and J by 7 bases, with 1 base of the junction left unmatched. The CDR3 is made up of 14 amino acids. Germline CDR1 and CDR2: KGHSH and LQKENI.

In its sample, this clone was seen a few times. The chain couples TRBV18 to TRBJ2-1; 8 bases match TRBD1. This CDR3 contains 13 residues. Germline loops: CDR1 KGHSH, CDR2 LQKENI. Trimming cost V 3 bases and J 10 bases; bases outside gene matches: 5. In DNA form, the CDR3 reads TGTGCCAGCTCACCGGGACAGGTCCGGGAGCAGTTCTTC. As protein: CASSPGQVREQFF.

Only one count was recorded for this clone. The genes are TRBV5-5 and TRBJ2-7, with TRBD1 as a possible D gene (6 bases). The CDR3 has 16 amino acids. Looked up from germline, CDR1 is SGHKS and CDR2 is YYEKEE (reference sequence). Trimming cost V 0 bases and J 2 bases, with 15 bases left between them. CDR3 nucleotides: TGTGCCAGCAGCTTGGCGGGTACAGGGAATCCCTACGAGCAGTACTTC. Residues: CASSLAGTGNPYEQYF.

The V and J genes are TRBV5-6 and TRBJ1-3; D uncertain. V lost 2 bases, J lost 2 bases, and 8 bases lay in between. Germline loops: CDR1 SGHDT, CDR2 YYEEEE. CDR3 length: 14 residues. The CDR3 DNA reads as TGTGCCAGCAGCTTAACGGGGACTGGAAACACCATATATTTT. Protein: CASSLTGTGNTIYF.

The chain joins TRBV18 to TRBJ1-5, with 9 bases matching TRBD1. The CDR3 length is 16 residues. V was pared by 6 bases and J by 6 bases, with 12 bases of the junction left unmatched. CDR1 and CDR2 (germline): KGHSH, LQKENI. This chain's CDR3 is CASSSLGTGFSQPQHF. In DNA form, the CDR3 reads TGTGCCAGCTCTTCTCTGGGGACAGGGTTTAGTCAGCCCCAGCATTTT.

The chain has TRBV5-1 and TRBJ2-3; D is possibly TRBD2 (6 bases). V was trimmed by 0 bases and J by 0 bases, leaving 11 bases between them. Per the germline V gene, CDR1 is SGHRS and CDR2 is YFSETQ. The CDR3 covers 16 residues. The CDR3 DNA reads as TGCGCCAGCAGCTTGGGGGTAGCGGCTAGCACAGATACGCAGTATTTT. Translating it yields CASSLGVAASTDTQYF.

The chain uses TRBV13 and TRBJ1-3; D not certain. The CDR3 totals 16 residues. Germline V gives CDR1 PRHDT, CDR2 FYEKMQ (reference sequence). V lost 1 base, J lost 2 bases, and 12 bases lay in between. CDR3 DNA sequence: TGTGCCAGCAGCTTAGTGGGTCGGGAACCTGGAAACACCATATATTTT. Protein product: CASSLVGREPGNTIYF.

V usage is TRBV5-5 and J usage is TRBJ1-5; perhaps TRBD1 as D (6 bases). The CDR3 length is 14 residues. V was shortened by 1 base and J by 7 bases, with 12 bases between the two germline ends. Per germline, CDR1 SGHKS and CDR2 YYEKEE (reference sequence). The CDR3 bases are TGTGCCAGCAGCTTGAAGACAGGAGGACAGCCCCAGCATTTT. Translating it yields CASSLKTGGQPQHF.

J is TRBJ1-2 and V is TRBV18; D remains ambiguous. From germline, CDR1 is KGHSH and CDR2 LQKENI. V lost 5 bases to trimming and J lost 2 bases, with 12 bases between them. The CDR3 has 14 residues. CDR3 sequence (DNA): TGTGCCAGCTCAACGGGTACGGAGAACTATGGCTACACCTTC. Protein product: CASSTGTENYGYTF. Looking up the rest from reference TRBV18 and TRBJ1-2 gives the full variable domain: NAGVMQNPRHLVRRRGQEARLRCSPMKGHSHVYWYRQLPEEGLKFMVYLQKENIIDESGMPKERFSAEFPKEGPSILRIQQVVRGDSAAYFCASSTGTENYGYTFGSGTRLTVV.

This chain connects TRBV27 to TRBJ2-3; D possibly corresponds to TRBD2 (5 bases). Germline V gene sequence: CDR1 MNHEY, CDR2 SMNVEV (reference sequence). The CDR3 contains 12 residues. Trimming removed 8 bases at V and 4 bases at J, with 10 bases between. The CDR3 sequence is CASQSRADTQYF. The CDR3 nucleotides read TGTGCCAGCCAGTCGAGGGCAGATACGCAGTATTTT.

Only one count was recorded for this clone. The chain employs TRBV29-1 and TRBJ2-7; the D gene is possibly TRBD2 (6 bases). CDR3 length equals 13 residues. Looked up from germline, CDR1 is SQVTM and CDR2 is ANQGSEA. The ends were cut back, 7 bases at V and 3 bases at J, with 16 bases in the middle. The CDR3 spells CSARRDGDYEQYF. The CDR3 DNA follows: TGCAGCGCCCGGCGGGACGGAGACTACGAGCAGTACTTC.